These 20 T cell receptor beta chains were all obtained from the same sample, sequenced in a study of technical replicates of blood from a handful of donors (dated by TCRdb to 2016 to 2017). To prepare the library, the immunoSEQ multiplex PCR assay was applied. TCRdb retrieved this table from immuneACCESS and kept in-frame rearrangements only. Not all clones are present; in checked studies, unresolved V genes account for under half, and no reason is known for the remainder. This sample holds some 70,000 clones; 95% were observed only once. The ten most abundant clones make up roughly 0.24% of the sample. Sequences were obtained from T cells isolated from PBMCs. These receptors were taken from a human donor in good health.

The chain has TRBV7-9 and TRBJ1-1, with TRBD1 as a possible D gene (5 bases). The germline V gene has CDR1 SEHNR and CDR2 FQNEAQ (reference sequence). The CDR3 covers 11 residues. The ends were cut back, 10 bases at V and 3 bases at J, with 9 bases in the middle. As DNA, the CDR3 is TGTGCCACAGGGTCCCACACTGAAGCTTTCTTT. This gives the protein CATGSHTEAFF.

V gene TRBV29-1 combines with J gene TRBJ2-1, with D perhaps matching TRBD1 (5 bases). V lost 0 bases and J 2 bases, leaving 11 bases between the germline ends. CDR1 and CDR2 from the germline V gene are SQVTM and ANQGSEA. The CDR3 runs 15 residues. CDR3 sequence: CSVEDLGRAYNEQFF. CDR3 nucleotide sequence: TGCAGCGTTGAAGATCTGGGCAGGGCCTACAATGAGCAGTTCTTC.

CDR3 DNA: TGCGCCAGCAGCCCGACAGGGACCTACGAGCAGTACTTC. It translates to CASSPTGTYEQYF. The V gene is TRBV4-1, the J gene TRBJ2-7; the match to TRBD1 covers 7 bases. The CDR3 has 13 amino acids. The V gene's germline CDR1 is MGHRA and CDR2 YSYEKL. Trimming cost V 4 bases and J 2 bases; bases outside gene matches: 2.

This chain connects TRBV10-1 to TRBJ2-1, with 8 bases lining up with TRBD2. This CDR3 has 15 residues. Germline values: CDR1 WNHNN, CDR2 SYGVQD (reference sequence). Germline trimming cut 3 bases from V and 8 bases from J; bases unmatched to any gene: 9. CDR3 DNA: TGCGCCAGCAGTGACGAGCGGGGGCCCCAGGATGAGCAGTTCTTC. Translated: CASSDERGPQDEQFF.

The rearrangement uses TRBV11-2 and TRBJ2-1; 11 bases fit TRBD2. V trimming: 5 bases; J trimming: 9 bases; junction bases outside the gene matches: 12. The CDR3 has 16 residues. In germline, CDR1 is SGHAT, CDR2 FQNNGV. The CDR3: CASSKILAGEIGEQFF. For the CDR3, the DNA is TGTGCCAGCAGCAAGATACTAGCGGGAGAAATCGGTGAGCAGTTCTTC.

This chain uses TRBV4-1 with TRBJ2-7, with D possibly TRBD2 on 6 matching bases. The CDR3 spans 15 residues. The germline V and J ends were trimmed by 0 bases and 3 bases, with 12 bases remaining between them. Germline V gene sequence: CDR1 MGHRA, CDR2 YSYEKL. The CDR3, as DNA: TGCGCCAGCAGCCAAGATCGACGACTAGTCTACGAGCAGTACTTC. Protein: CASSQDRRLVYEQYF.

This clone was counted a single time. The chain recombines TRBV9 with TRBJ2-3; 8 nucleotides line up with TRBD2. Germline lookup yields CDR1 SGDLS and CDR2 YYNGEE. With V trimmed by 3 bases and J by 6 bases, 24 bases remained unmatched. The CDR3 spans 20 residues. The CDR3, as DNA: TGTGCCAGCAGCGCCGGAACCGGGACTAGAGGATCGGTTGGATCCGATACGCAGTATTTT. Residues: CASSAGTGTRGSVGSDTQYF.

V and J are TRBV6-6 and TRBJ1-3; unclear D gene. The CDR3 spans 16 residues. Germline V CDR1 and CDR2: MNHNY, SVGAGI (reference sequence). The V and J ends lost 0 bases and 0 bases respectively, with 9 bases between them. CDR3 DNA: TGTGCCAGCAGTTACTCTTCCGAACACTCTGGAAACACCATATATTTT. Amino acid sequence: CASSYSSEHSGNTIYF.

This clone was observed once. Other DNA sequences of this sample code for an identical CDR3. The genes are TRBV5-1 and TRBJ2-5, with TRBD2 identical over 10 bases. V trimming: 0 bases; J trimming: 3 bases; junction bases outside the gene matches: 2. Germline V gives CDR1 SGHRS, CDR2 YFSETQ. This CDR3 has 15 residues. CDR3 nucleotides: TGCGCCAGCAGCTTGGGACTAGCGGGCGAAGAGACCCAGTACTTC. This gives the protein CASSLGLAGEETQYF. Based on the CDR3 plus reference TRBV5-1 and TRBJ2-5, the full variable domain is KAGVTQTPRYLIKTRGQQVTLSCSPISGHRSVSWYQQTPGQGLQFLFEYFSETQRNKGNFPGRFSGRQFSNSRSEMNVSTLELGDSALYLCASSLGLAGEETQYFGPGTRLLVL.

The V call is TRBV6-6, the J call TRBJ2-7; TRBD1 matches 7 bases. V lost 6 bases to trimming and J lost 9 bases; unmatched junction nucleotides: 8. The CDR3 spans 12 residues. CDR1 and CDR2 from the germline V gene are MNHNY and SVGAGI (reference sequence). The CDR3 nucleotides are TGTGCCAGCAGGGGTTGGACAGGCGGGCAGTACTTC. It encodes CASRGWTGGQYF.

This sequence joins TRBV10-3 and TRBJ1-2; no firm D call. Trimming removed 7 bases at V and 2 bases at J, with 8 bases between. Germline CDR1 is ENHRY and CDR2 is SYGVKD. The CDR3 is made up of 12 amino acids. The CDR3 spells CAITDGNYGYTF. Here the CDR3 DNA reads TGTGCCATCACCGACGGGAACTATGGCTACACCTTC.

This chain uses TRBV4-1 with TRBJ1-2, with D unclear. Germline V gene data show CDR1 as MGHRA and CDR2 as YSYEKL. The CDR3 spans 15 residues. V dropped 2 bases and J dropped 3 bases, with 13 bases sitting between them. Written as DNA, the CDR3 is TGCGCCAGCAGCCAATCCCTGTTGTCGGACTATGGCTACACCTTC. It encodes CASSQSLLSDYGYTF.

The J gene is TRBJ2-2, the V gene TRBV6-1; D possibly corresponds to TRBD2 (6 bases). This CDR3 is 13 amino acids long. Germline values: CDR1 MNHNS, CDR2 SASEGT. Trimming stripped 6 bases from V and 2 bases from J, with 7 bases between. In DNA, the CDR3 is TGTGCCAGCAGGGGACTCAACACCGGGGAGCTGTTTTTT. Its protein is CASRGLNTGELFF.

This clone was counted a single time. The J gene is TRBJ1-2, the V gene TRBV12-5; 9 bases align to TRBD1. This CDR3 spans 16 amino acids. The ends lost 0 bases at V and 9 bases at J; junction bases unmatched: 11. Germline loops: CDR1 LGHNT, CDR2 FRNRAP. CDR3 nucleotides: TGTGCTAGTGGTTTGGTTCCCTTGGACAGGGGAAGGCGCTACACCTTC. Translated, it gives CASGLVPLDRGRRYTF.

The rearrangement joins TRBV19 to TRBJ1-2, with 12 bases matching TRBD1. The V and J ends lost 5 bases and 6 bases, in that order; junction bases with no gene match: 7. This CDR3 is built from 15 residues. CDR1 is LNHDA, CDR2 SQIVND, per germline (reference sequence). This CDR3 is CASSPGTGGSHGYTF. The CDR3 nucleotides are TGTGCCAGTAGTCCAGGGACAGGGGGCTCCCATGGCTACACCTTC.

The chain links TRBV13 to TRBJ2-7; the D gene is possibly TRBD1 (5 bases). The CDR3 spans 15 residues. CDR1 and CDR2 from the germline V gene are PRHDT and FYEKMQ (reference sequence). The V end lost 0 bases, the J end lost 2 bases, and 11 bases lay between the germline ends. The CDR3 DNA reads TGTGCCAGCAGCTTAGGATCTGGGGCGGCCTACGAGCAGTACTTC. Amino acid sequence: CASSLGSGAAYEQYF.

The rearrangement joins TRBV30 to TRBJ1-2; TRBD1 is a possible D gene (5 bases). This CDR3 has 14 residues. Per germline, CDR1 GTSNPN and CDR2 SVGIG (reference sequence). With 5 bases removed from V and 6 bases from J, the gap between germline ends came to 19 bases. The CDR3 DNA reads as TGTGCCTGGGAGAATACCCAGGGACTTGATGGCTACACCTTC. Translated: CAWENTQGLDGYTF.

This rearrangement joins TRBV18 to TRBJ1-2; 7 positions match TRBD1. V lost 3 bases to trimming and J lost 5 bases; unmatched junction nucleotides: 15. CDR3 length equals 17 residues. Per germline, CDR1 KGHSH and CDR2 LQKENI. CDR3 sequence reads: CASSPMPPGQRGYGYTF. CDR3 DNA sequence: TGTGCCAGCTCACCTATGCCCCCGGGACAGCGAGGTTATGGCTACACCTTC. The full variable domain, completed using reference TRBV18 and TRBJ1-2, is NAGVMQNPRHLVRRRGQEARLRCSPMKGHSHVYWYRQLPEEGLKFMVYLQKENIIDESGMPKERFSAEFPKEGPSILRIQQVVRGDSAAYFCASSPMPPGQRGYGYTFGSGTRLTVV.

The chain has TRBV6-5 and TRBJ1-2; the D gene is possibly TRBD1 (6 bases). Germline values: CDR1 MNHEY, CDR2 SVGAGI. V was cut by 8 bases and J by 9 bases, with 16 bases left in between. This CDR3 is built from 12 residues. Here the CDR3 reads CASQGTRGSYTF. The CDR3 DNA follows: TGTGCCAGCCAAGGGACCAGGGGTAGCTACACCTTC.

This clone was seen a single time. The chain recombines TRBV7-9 with TRBJ2-7, with D perhaps TRBD2 (7 bases). Germline assignment: CDR1 SEHNR and CDR2 FQNEAQ (reference sequence). V was shortened by 3 bases and J by 6 bases, with 12 bases between the two germline ends. This CDR3 is built from 13 residues. Here the CDR3 reads CASSFGGAGEQYF. Written as DNA, the CDR3 is TGTGCCAGCAGCTTTGGGGGGGCGGGCGAGCAGTACTTC.